This TCR beta chain was sequenced for a study of T cell repertoires in aging, cancer and after chemotherapy. Whole-study context: Over several months to years, re-sampled healthy donor repertoires clearly shared clones.

This clonotype was observed a few times. Rearranged V-D-J TRB sequences were amplified with a mixed TRB-A/B primer pool. TCRdb re-called the multiplex PCR reads through MiXCR, storing one row per CDR3 protein. The table lists fewer than 20,000 distinct CDR3 sequences, 45% to 55% of them singletons, with about 10% in the top ten. Germline V gene sequence: CDR1 MNHEY, CDR2 SVGAGI. Trimming took off 2 bases at V and 1 base at J, with 15 bases between the two ends. The CDR3 consists of 16 residues. Peripheral blood genomic DNA, not sorted cells or RNA, was the template. This sequence originates from a human donor in good health. This chain joins TRBV6-5 and TRBJ2-7; TRBD1 is a possible D gene (6 bases). What was sequenced was blood. The CDR3, as DNA: TGTGCCAGCAGTTACACCAACCTACAGGGTTCCTACGAGCAGTACTTC. Translation gives CASSYTNLQGSYEQYF.